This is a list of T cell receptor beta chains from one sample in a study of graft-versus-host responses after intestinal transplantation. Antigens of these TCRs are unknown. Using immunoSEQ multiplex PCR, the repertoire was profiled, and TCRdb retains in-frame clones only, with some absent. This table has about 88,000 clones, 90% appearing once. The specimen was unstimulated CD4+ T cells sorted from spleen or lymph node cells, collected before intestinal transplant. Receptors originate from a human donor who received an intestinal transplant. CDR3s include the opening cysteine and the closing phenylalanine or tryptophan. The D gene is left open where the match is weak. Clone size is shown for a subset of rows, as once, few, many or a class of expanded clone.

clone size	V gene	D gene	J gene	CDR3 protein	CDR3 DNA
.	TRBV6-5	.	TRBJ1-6	CASSYSWGESPLHF	TGTGCCAGCAGTTACTCTTGGGGAGAGTCACCCCTCCACTTT
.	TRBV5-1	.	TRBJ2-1	CASSLSGEQFF	TGCGCCAGCAGCTTGTCCGGGGAGCAGTTCTTC
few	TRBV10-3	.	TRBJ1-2	CAISESGALYGYTF	TGTGCCATCAGTGAGTCGGGAGCGCTCTATGGCTACACCTTC
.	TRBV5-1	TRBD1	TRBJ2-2	CASSLDPTGGNTGELFF	TGCGCCAGCAGCTTGGACCCGACAGGGGGCAACACCGGGGAGCTGTTTTTT
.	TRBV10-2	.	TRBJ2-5	CASSGWTRQETQYF	TGCGCCAGCAGTGGCTGGACACGCCAAGAGACCCAGTACTTC
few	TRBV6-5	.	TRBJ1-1	CASIKGAEAFF	TGTGCCAGCATCAAGGGGGCTGAAGCTTTCTTT
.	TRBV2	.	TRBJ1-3	CASSVGQGLYSGNTIYF	TGTGCCAGCAGTGTGGGACAAGGACTTTACTCTGGAAACACCATATATTTT
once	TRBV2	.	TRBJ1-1	CASSGGPWDTEAFF	TGTGCCAGCAGTGGGGGGCCGTGGGACACTGAAGCTTTCTTT
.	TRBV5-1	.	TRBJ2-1	CASSSPRRGNEQFF	TGCGCCAGCAGCTCCCCCCGTAGGGGCAATGAGCAGTTCTTC
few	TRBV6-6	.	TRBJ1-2	CASSAGLVGYTF	TGTGCCAGCAGTGCAGGGTTGGTAGGCTACACCTTC
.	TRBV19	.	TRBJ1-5	CASSTSPWGGSNQPQHF	TGTGCCAGTAGTACCTCACCCTGGGGGGGGAGCAATCAGCCCCAGCATTTT
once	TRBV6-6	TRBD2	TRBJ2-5	CASSGGTGETQYF	TGTGCCAGCAGCGGGGGGACTGGGGAGACCCAGTACTTC
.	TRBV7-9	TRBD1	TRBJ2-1	CASSTGQGANEQFF	TGTGCCAGCAGCACCGGACAGGGGGCAAATGAGCAGTTCTTC
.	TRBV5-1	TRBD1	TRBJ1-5	CASSSDRGQPQHF	TGCGCCAGCAGCTCCGACAGGGGGCAGCCCCAGCATTTT
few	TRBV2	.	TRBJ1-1	CASSLGRIQEAFF	TGTGCCAGCAGTTTAGGGAGGATACAAGAAGCTTTCTTT
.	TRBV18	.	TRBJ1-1	CASSPLANTEAFF	TGTGCCAGCTCACCACTGGCTAACACTGAAGCTTTCTTT
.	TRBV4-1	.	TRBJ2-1	CASSQVPVYNEQFF	TGCGCCAGCAGCCAAGTTCCCGTTTACAATGAGCAGTTCTTC
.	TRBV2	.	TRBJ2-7	CASSELGGDLYEQYF	TGTGCCAGCAGTGAGCTTGGCGGAGACCTCTACGAGCAGTACTTC
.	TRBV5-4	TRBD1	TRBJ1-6	CASSGGTDQNSPLHF	TGTGCCAGCAGCGGGGGGACAGACCAAAATTCACCCCTCCACTTT
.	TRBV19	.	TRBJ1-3	CASRSQNGNTIYF	TGTGCCAGTAGGTCCCAGAATGGAAACACCATATATTTT
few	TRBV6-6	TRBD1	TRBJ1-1	CASSTDRDTEAFF	TGTGCCAGCAGTACGGACAGGGACACTGAAGCTTTCTTT
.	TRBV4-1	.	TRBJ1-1	CASSQDRATGRAKGTEAFF	TGCGCCAGCAGCCAAGATCGAGCAACGGGCCGGGCCAAGGGGACTGAAGCTTTCTTT
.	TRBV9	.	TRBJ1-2	CASSVEDSNYGYTF	TGTGCCAGCAGCGTAGAGGACAGTAACTATGGCTACACCTTC
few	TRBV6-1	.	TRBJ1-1	CASTGDTEAFF	TGTGCTAGCACGGGGGACACTGAAGCTTTCTTT
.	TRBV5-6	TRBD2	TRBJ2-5	CASSRGLFQETQYF	TGTGCCAGCAGCCGGGGACTATTTCAAGAGACCCAGTACTTC
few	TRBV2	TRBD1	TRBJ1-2	CASRSTTTGAHGGYTF	TGTGCCAGCAGATCGACCACCACAGGGGCGCACGGGGGCTACACCTTC
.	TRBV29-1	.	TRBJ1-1	CSVEQGWTEAFF	TGCAGCGTTGAACAGGGGTGGACTGAAGCTTTCTTT
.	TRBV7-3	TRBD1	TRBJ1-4	CASSLNLQGAKGEKLFF	TGTGCCAGCAGCTTAAACCTACAGGGGGCGAAGGGTGAAAAACTGTTTTTT
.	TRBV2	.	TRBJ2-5	CASSPGQETQYF	TGTGCCAGCAGCCCAGGACAAGAGACCCAGTACTTC
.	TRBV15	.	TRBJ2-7	CATSIQGHEQYF	TGTGCCACCAGCATTCAGGGCCACGAGCAGTACTTC
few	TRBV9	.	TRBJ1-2	CASSESPDPVRYGYTF	TGTGCCAGCAGCGAAAGCCCCGATCCGGTTCGGTATGGCTACACCTTC
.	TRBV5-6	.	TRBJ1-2	CASSPLTGYGYTF	TGTGCCAGCAGCCCGTTGACAGGCTATGGCTACACCTTC
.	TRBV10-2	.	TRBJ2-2	CASREGLANTGELFF	TGCGCCAGCAGAGAGGGACTGGCGAACACCGGGGAGCTGTTTTTT
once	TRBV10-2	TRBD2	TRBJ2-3	CASMRSGGAGDTQYF	TGCGCCAGCATGCGTAGCGGGGGGGCCGGGGATACGCAGTATTTT
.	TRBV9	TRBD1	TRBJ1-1	CASSVDRDRGTNTEAFF	TGTGCCAGCAGCGTAGATAGGGACAGGGGGACGAACACTGAAGCTTTCTTT
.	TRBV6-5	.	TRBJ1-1	CATRRGSTEAFF	TGTGCCACCCGCCGGGGGAGCACTGAAGCTTTCTTT
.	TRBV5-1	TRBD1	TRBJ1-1	CASSEETGPTEAFF	TGCGCCAGCAGCGAGGAGACAGGGCCCACTGAAGCTTTCTTT
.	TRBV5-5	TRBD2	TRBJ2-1	CASSLAGAGDEQFF	TGTGCCAGCAGCTTGGCCGGGGCGGGAGATGAGCAGTTCTTC
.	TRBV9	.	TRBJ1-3	CASSALGGFSGNTIYF	TGTGCCAGCAGCGCACTCGGGGGTTTTTCTGGAAACACCATATATTTT
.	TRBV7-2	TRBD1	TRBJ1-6	CASSGSIPGQGRSPLHF	TGTGCCAGCAGCGGAAGCATTCCGGGACAGGGTCGTTCACCCCTCCACTTT